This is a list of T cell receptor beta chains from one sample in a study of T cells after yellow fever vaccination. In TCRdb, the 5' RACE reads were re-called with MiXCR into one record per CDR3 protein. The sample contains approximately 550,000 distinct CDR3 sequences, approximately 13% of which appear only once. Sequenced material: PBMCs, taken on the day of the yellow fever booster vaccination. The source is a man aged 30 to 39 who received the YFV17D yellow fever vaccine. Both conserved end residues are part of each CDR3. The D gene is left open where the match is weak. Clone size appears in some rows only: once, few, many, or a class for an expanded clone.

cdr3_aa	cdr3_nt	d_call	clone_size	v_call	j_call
CASSLRNYEQYF	TGTGCCAGCAGCTTGCGGAACTACGAGCAGTACTTC	.	many	TRBV5-6	TRBJ2-7
CASSMTRNEQFF	TGTGCCAGCAGCATGACTAGGAATGAGCAGTTCTTC	.	.	TRBV7-9	TRBJ2-1
CASWGGGLRTEQFF	TGTGCCAGCTGGGGCGGAGGCCTCCGTACTGAGCAGTTCTTC	.	few	TRBV28	TRBJ2-1
CAWSVGLEGTEAFF	TGTGCCTGGAGTGTGGGGTTAGAGGGCACTGAAGCTTTCTTT	.	few	TRBV30	TRBJ1-1
CASSVDRPGIAPEQFF	TGTGCCAGCAGCGTAGATCGGCCGGGGATCGCGCCTGAGCAGTTCTTC	.	few	TRBV9	TRBJ2-1
CAGGAARLNTGELFF	TGTGCCGGTGGGGCGGCTAGATTGAACACCGGGGAGCTGTTTTTT	.	.	TRBV6-2/TRBV6-3	TRBJ2-2
CASTARERGEQFF	TGTGCCAGCACGGCGCGGGAGCGGGGTGAGCAGTTCTTC	TRBD2	many	TRBV12-3/TRBV12-4	TRBJ2-1
CASTPPVSGTYNEQFF	TGTGCCAGCACCCCCCCTGTGTCGGGGACCTACAATGAGCAGTTCTTC	.	few	TRBV28	TRBJ2-1
CASSLVAVKRGEQFF	TGTGCCAGCAGCTTGGTCGCAGTCAAACGGGGTGAGCAGTTCTTC	.	few	TRBV5-6	TRBJ2-1
CSAREGGKYEQYF	TGCAGTGCTAGAGAGGGAGGGAAGTACGAGCAGTACTTC	TRBD2	.	TRBV20-1	TRBJ2-7
CASSHLTGSGANVLTF	TGTGCCAGCAGCCATCTGACAGGGTCTGGGGCCAACGTCCTGACTTTC	TRBD1	.	TRBV3-1	TRBJ2-6
CASSLGTGGADSPLHF	TGCGCCAGCAGCTTGGGGACAGGGGGCGCAGATTCACCCCTCCACTTT	TRBD1	.	TRBV5-1	TRBJ1-6
CASSLIEEAYSYNEQFF	TGCGCCAGCAGCTTGATCGAGGAGGCGTACTCCTACAATGAGCAGTTCTTC	.	few	TRBV5-1	TRBJ2-1
CASSLGGQTNEQFF	TGTGCCAGCAGCTTAGGGGGACAGACCAATGAGCAGTTCTTC	TRBD1	.	TRBV7-9	TRBJ2-1
CASSLRRGREADTQYF	TGTGCCAGCAGCCTCCGAAGGGGGCGCGAGGCAGATACGCAGTATTTT	TRBD1	few	TRBV7-2	TRBJ2-3
CASSLRLAGANEQYF	TGTGCCAGCAGCTTAAGACTAGCGGGAGCTAACGAGCAGTACTTC	TRBD2	.	TRBV7-9	TRBJ2-7
CASSGGAGANVLTF	TGTGCCAGCAGTGGAGGAGCTGGGGCCAACGTCCTGACTTTC	.	few	TRBV6-1	TRBJ2-6
CASKRNTDTQYF	TGCGCCAGCAAGCGGAACACAGATACGCAGTATTTT	.	.	TRBV5-1	TRBJ2-3
CASSPERNTEAFF	TGTGCCAGCTCTCCGGAAAGAAACACTGAAGCTTTCTTT	.	.	TRBV18	TRBJ1-1
CASSVVPSGNEQFF	TGTGCCAGCAGCGTAGTTCCTAGCGGGAATGAGCAGTTCTTC	TRBD2	.	TRBV9	TRBJ2-1
CASSSRDTRGYTF	TGTGCCAGCAGCTCCCGGGACACTCGTGGCTACACCTTC	.	many	TRBV7-2	TRBJ1-2
CASNLAGVYNEQFF	TGTGCCAGCAATCTAGCGGGAGTCTACAATGAGCAGTTCTTC	TRBD2	few	TRBV27	TRBJ2-1
CASSLRDSSEKLFF	TGCGCCAGCAGCTTGCGGGACTCGAGTGAAAAACTGTTTTTT	.	.	TRBV5-1	TRBJ1-4
CATSDRLPEEQFF	TGTGCCACCAGTGATAGACTGCCGGAGGAGCAGTTCTTC	.	.	TRBV24-1	TRBJ2-1
CASSSLLGQGARRGAFF	TGTGCCAGCAGTTCCCTCCTCGGACAGGGGGCGCGGCGGGGGGCTTTCTTT	TRBD1	few	TRBV6-5	TRBJ1-1
CASSLVERESEQFF	TGTGCCAGCAGCCTGGTAGAGCGGGAAAGTGAGCAGTTCTTC	TRBD2	.	TRBV3-1	TRBJ2-1
CSARDPFSGRRGNEQFF	TGCAGTGCTAGAGACCCTTTTAGCGGGAGGCGTGGCAATGAGCAGTTCTTC	TRBD2	few	TRBV20-1	TRBJ2-1
CASRGDRGLDAFF	TGTGCCAGCAGGGGGGACAGGGGGCTTGACGCTTTCTTT	TRBD1	few	TRBV2	TRBJ1-1
CASSIFGKNIQYF	TGTGCCAGTAGTATTTTCGGGAAAAACATTCAGTACTTC	.	.	TRBV19	TRBJ2-4
CASSLLAGGVGELFF	TGTGCCAGCAGCCTACTAGCGGGAGGAGTCGGGGAGCTGTTTTTT	TRBD2	few	TRBV3-1	TRBJ2-2
CASSLVLAGLFSYEQYF	TGTGCCAGCAGCTTAGTGTTAGCGGGTCTTTTCTCCTACGAGCAGTACTTC	TRBD2	.	TRBV13	TRBJ2-7
CASSQGQGTYFGGRTDTQYF	TGTGCCAGCAGCCAAGGACAGGGCACGTACTTCGGCGGGAGGACAGATACGCAGTATTTT	.	few	TRBV11-1	TRBJ2-3
CASSSQSGIYYEQYF	TGTGCCAGCAGCTCGCAAAGCGGGATTTACTACGAGCAGTACTTC	TRBD2	.	TRBV7-6	TRBJ2-7
CASIETGGGYTF	TGCGCCAGCATCGAGACAGGGGGAGGCTACACCTTC	TRBD1	few	TRBV5-1	TRBJ1-2
CASSVGGGGPLEQYF	TGTGCCAGCAGCGTAGGCGGAGGGGGCCCCTTGGAGCAGTACTTC	.	.	TRBV9	TRBJ2-7
CASSLQREGAEQYF	TGCGCCAGCAGCTTGCAGCGGGAGGGCGCCGAGCAGTACTTC	TRBD2	.	TRBV5-1	TRBJ2-7
CASSLAGTSGSYTTDTQYF	TGCGCCAGCAGCTTGGCTGGGACTAGCGGCTCTTACACCACAGATACGCAGTATTTT	TRBD2	.	TRBV5-1	TRBJ2-3
CAWSLTGGEQYF	TGTGCCTGGAGTCTAACAGGGGGTGAGCAGTACTTC	TRBD1	few	TRBV30	TRBJ2-7
CASKLGSLNTEAFF	TGTGCCAGCAAACTGGGGAGCTTGAACACTGAAGCTTTCTTT	.	.	TRBV28	TRBJ1-1
CASSLSKNGPSRNYGYTF	TGTGCCAGCAGTTTATCGAAGAATGGGCCTTCTAGAAACTATGGCTACACCTTC	.	.	TRBV27	TRBJ1-2
CASSLEAAQNYGYTF	TGTGCCAGCAGCTTAGAGGCAGCCCAAAACTATGGCTACACCTTC	.	.	TRBV7-8	TRBJ1-2
CASSPRGAYNSPLHF	TGCGCCAGCAGCCCTCGGGGGGCTTATAATTCACCCCTCCACTTT	.	.	TRBV4-3	TRBJ1-6
CASRRQGAPQETQYF	TGTGCCAGCAGGCGACAGGGAGCGCCGCAAGAGACCCAGTACTTC	TRBD1	.	TRBV3-1	TRBJ2-5